This T cell receptor beta chain was obtained from a study of T-cell memory formation after mild COVID-19. Study-level information: Among the donors, TCR clusters were largely specific to each donor.

The CDR3 has 18 amino acids. Between the trimmed V and J ends, which lost 6 bases and 0 bases, there was a span of 23 bases. Germline-derived CDR1 and CDR2 are SNHLY and FYNNEI. Study results and limitations: SARS-CoV-2 specificity of second-wave clones peaking day 37 was unconfirmed. The finding that pre-infection memory included some responding clones suggested that cross-reactive memory joined.

TCRdb processed the 5' RACE reads anew with MiXCR; each CDR3 protein has one entry. There are about 190,000 distinct CDR3 sequences in the sample; about 20% occur only once, and roughly 23% lies in the top ten. For this clonotype: Its specificity is unknown.

The sequencing input was PBMCs or a T cell subset sorted from them (not recorded which). The chain carries TRBV2 and TRBJ1-1; D unresolved. This TCR was sampled from an adult woman who had mild COVID-19 (a few samples of this study predate the infection). Cell type and time point are not known. The CDR3 DNA is TGTGCCAGCAGCGCCGTTGACACGGGTATCCCCATGAACACTGAAGCTTTCTTT. Its translation is CASSAVDTGIPMNTEAFF.